The clone carrying this TCR beta chain was seen at least ten times. This sample stems from a study of human T cells and chemical hapten exposure. Study context: Small differences in pooled library volume mainly drove the variation in TCR yields per sample.

CDR3 length equals 16 residues. V lost 2 bases, J lost 0 bases, and 4 bases stayed unmatched. The time point was: healthy volunteer bleed at 6 weeks. Extraction yielded total RNA from whole blood (unfractionated). The study's library attached unique molecular identifiers to single cDNA molecules. Authors' analysis steps: TCR counts had a median of approximately 96,000 per sample and spanned about 20,000 to 750,000. TCRdb itself ran the RACE reads through MiXCR, one entry per CDR3 protein. These V and J calls are TCRdb output, not the study's own analysis. Of about 45,000 distinct CDR3 sequences in the sample, approximately 4% were seen once.

The receptor was isolated from a human donor in good health. Some clones in this sample may be carry-over from other donors' samples. This chain connects TRBV12-3 or TRBV12-4 to TRBJ1-2; 9 bases are shared with TRBD1. The specimen sequenced was whole blood. The CDR3 nucleotides are TGTGCCAGCAGTTTAAAACAGGGGGCTCCTAACTATGGCTACACCTTC. This translates into CASSLKQGAPNYGYTF.